This passage covers 3 T cell receptor beta chains from one sample sequenced in a study of blood T cell repertoires in COVID-19. Sequencing was performed with immunoSEQ multiplex PCR; in TCRdb, only in-frame clones are kept and a portion is missing. The table lists approximately 210,000 clones, 65% to 85% of them singletons. Specimen: peripheral blood. Receptors were obtained from a woman aged 50 to 65 with acute or convalescent COVID-19.

A note on this clone: Other DNA sequences in this sample translate to the same CDR3. This chain uses TRBV6-6 with TRBJ2-7; D might be TRBD1 (6 bases). Deletions cut 0 bases from V and 4 bases from J, with 13 bases between. The CDR3 spans 15 residues. Germline V gene data show CDR1 as MNHNY and CDR2 as SVGAGI (reference sequence). DNA for the CDR3: TGTGCCAGCAGTTACTCCGGTCAGGGGTCGTACGAGCAGTACTTC. Protein sequence: CASSYSGQGSYEQYF.

Regarding this clone: Being one base from a much bigger clone, this may be a read error. The V and J genes are TRBV14 and TRBJ2-7, with D perhaps TRBD1 (5 bases). The CDR3 is 15 amino acids. The V gene's germline CDR1 is SGHDN and CDR2 FVKESK. CDR3 bases: TGTGCCAGCAACCAAGACTGGGAAGCAAGGGGCGAGCAGTACTTC. Residues: CASNQDWEARGEQYF. The whole variable domain, remainder taken from reference TRBV14 and TRBJ2-7, is EAGVTQFPSHSVIEKGQTVTLRCDPISGHDNLYWYRRVMGKEIKFLLHFVKESKQDESGMPNNRFLAERTGGTYSTLKVQPAELEDSGVYFCASNQDWEARGEQYFGPGTRLTVT.

The chain is built from TRBV9 and TRBJ2-2, with unresolved D. The ends were cut back, 4 bases at V and 1 base at J, with 14 bases in the middle. The CDR3 totals 16 residues. CDR1 is SGDLS and CDR2 is YYNGEE in the germline V gene. CDR3 coding DNA: TGTGCCAGCAGCCTCGCTCTCTCAGGGAACACCGGGGAGCTGTTTTTT. Its protein product is CASSLALSGNTGELFF. Using reference TRBV9 and TRBJ2-2 for the parts outside the CDR3, the full variable domain is DSGVTQTPKHLITATGQRVTLRCSPRSGDLSVYWYQQSLDQGLQFLIQYYNGEERAKGNILERFSAQQFPDLHSELNLSSLELGDSALYFCASSLALSGNTGELFFGEGSRLTVL.